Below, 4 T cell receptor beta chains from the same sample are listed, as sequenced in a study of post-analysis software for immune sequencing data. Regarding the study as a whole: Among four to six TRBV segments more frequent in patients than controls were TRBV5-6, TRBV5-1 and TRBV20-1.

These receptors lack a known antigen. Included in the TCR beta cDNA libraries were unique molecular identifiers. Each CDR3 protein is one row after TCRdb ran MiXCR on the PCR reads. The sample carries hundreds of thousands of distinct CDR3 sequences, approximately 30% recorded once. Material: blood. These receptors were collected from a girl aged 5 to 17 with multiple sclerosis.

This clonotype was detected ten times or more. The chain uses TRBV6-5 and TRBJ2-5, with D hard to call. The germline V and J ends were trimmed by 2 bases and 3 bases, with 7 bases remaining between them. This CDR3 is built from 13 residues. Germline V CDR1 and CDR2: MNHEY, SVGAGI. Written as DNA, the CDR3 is TGTGCCAGCAGTTACACCCTTAAAGAGACCCAGTACTTC. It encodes CASSYTLKETQYF.

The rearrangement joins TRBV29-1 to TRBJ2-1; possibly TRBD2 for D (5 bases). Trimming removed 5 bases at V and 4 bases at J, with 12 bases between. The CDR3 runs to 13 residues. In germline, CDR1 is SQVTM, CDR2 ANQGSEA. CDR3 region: CSVRGRAYNEQFF. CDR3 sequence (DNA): TGCAGCGTTCGGGGAAGGGCATACAATGAGCAGTTCTTC.

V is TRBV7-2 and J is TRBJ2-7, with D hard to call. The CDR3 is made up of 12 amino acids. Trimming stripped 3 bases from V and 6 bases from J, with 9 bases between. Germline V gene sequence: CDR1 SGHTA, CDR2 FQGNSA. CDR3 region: CASSLILGEQYF. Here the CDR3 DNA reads TGTGCCAGCAGCTTGATCCTGGGCGAGCAGTACTTC.

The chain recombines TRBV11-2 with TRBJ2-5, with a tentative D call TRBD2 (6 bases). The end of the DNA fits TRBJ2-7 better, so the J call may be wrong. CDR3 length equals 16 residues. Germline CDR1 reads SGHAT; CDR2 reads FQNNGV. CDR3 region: CASSLDGGVPSYEQYF. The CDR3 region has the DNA TGTGCCAGCAGCTTAGATGGCGGGGTCCCCTCCTACGAGCAGTACTTC.